A single sample is the source of the 10 T cell receptor beta chains below, sequenced in a study of T cell responses to AZD1222 COVID-19 vaccine. Some clones are missing from TCRdb's copy, which holds only in-frame ones; the method was immunoSEQ multiplex PCR. The sample carries some 140,000 clones, roughly 90% recorded once. The sample was peripheral blood, taken on day 0 of AZD1222 vaccination. The receptors derive from an adult in good health.

The rearrangement uses TRBV19 and TRBJ1-3, with unresolved D. Germline CDR1 and CDR2: LNHDA and SQIVND (reference sequence). Trimming cost V 3 bases and J 3 bases, with 12 bases left between them. The CDR3 covers 15 residues. This chain's CDR3 is CASSIASPHGNTIYF. CDR3 nucleotides: TGTGCCAGTAGTATTGCTTCGCCTCATGGAAACACCATATATTTT.

This chain connects TRBV6-5 to TRBJ2-3; D remains ambiguous. Germline CDR1 MNHEY, CDR2 SVGAGI. CDR3 length equals 13 residues. Trimming took off 0 bases at V and 4 bases at J, with 5 bases between the two ends. The CDR3 loop reads CASSYSMSDTQYF. In nucleotides, the CDR3 is TGTGCCAGCAGTTACTCGATGTCAGATACGCAGTATTTT.

The chain joins TRBV30 to TRBJ1-3, with a tentative D call TRBD1 (6 bases). CDR1 is GTSNPN and CDR2 is SVGIG in the germline V gene (reference sequence). Trimming removed 2 bases from V and 4 bases from J, with 15 bases in between. This CDR3 spans 15 amino acids. The CDR3 loop is CAWSPKGGTGNTIYF. CDR3 bases: TGTGCCTGGAGTCCCAAGGGGGGAACCGGAAACACCATATATTTT.

The rearrangement links TRBV11-3 to TRBJ1-1; no reliable D call. The CDR3 is 14 residues long. The ends were cut back, 3 bases at V and 3 bases at J, with 11 bases in the middle. The germline V gene has CDR1 SGHNT and CDR2 YENEEA. The CDR3 reads CASSFGSGDTEAFF. The DNA of the CDR3 is TGTGCCAGCAGCTTTGGATCAGGCGACACTGAAGCTTTCTTT.

This chain joins TRBV9 and TRBJ2-2, with TRBD1 matching 9 bases. Trimming removed 6 bases from V and 3 bases from J; junction bases left unmatched: 18. CDR3 length: 19 residues. Germline V gene lookup returns CDR1 SGDLS and CDR2 YYNGEE. The chain's CDR3 is CASNHPITRDREDTGELFF. As DNA, the CDR3 is TGTGCCAGCAACCACCCCATAACCCGGGACAGGGAAGACACCGGGGAGCTGTTTTTT.

The chain has TRBV30 and TRBJ1-2, with TRBD1 as a possible D gene (6 bases). The germline CDR1 and CDR2 sequences are GTSNPN and SVGIG (reference sequence). Between the trimmed V and J ends, which lost 3 bases and 2 bases, there was a span of 19 bases. The CDR3 extends over 16 amino acids. The CDR3 here is CAWSRRISTGNYGYTF. The CDR3 nucleotides read TGTGCCTGGAGCCGACGCATATCAACAGGGAACTATGGCTACACCTTC.

The chain joins TRBV7-9 to TRBJ2-7, with 8 nucleotides matching TRBD1. Germline V CDR1 and CDR2: SEHNR, FQNEAQ (reference sequence). The length of the CDR3 is 15 residues. Losses at the gene ends were 1 base for V and 4 bases for J; bases not matched to a gene: 6. CDR3 nucleotide sequence: TGTGCCAGCAGCTTAGGGAGGACAGGGCTGTACGAGCAGTACTTC. Protein sequence: CASSLGRTGLYEQYF.

The chain combines TRBV6-1 with TRBJ2-2; 7 bases are shared with TRBD1. The CDR3 extends over 14 amino acids. Trimming cost V 5 bases and J 10 bases; bases outside gene matches: 10. The V gene's germline CDR1 is MNHNS and CDR2 SASEGT. The CDR3 region has the DNA TGTGCCAGCAGTACCGGGTTGACAGGGCCGGAGCTGTTTTTT. Translated, it gives CASSTGLTGPELFF.

The rearrangement joins TRBV7-2 to TRBJ2-5, with 7 bases lining up with TRBD1. This CDR3 region has 16 residues. Unmatched junction bases numbered 11, after V lost 6 bases and J lost 1 base. Germline values: CDR1 SGHTA, CDR2 FQGNSA. In DNA form, the CDR3 reads TGTGCCAGCAGGCCGGACAGGACAACATCCCAAGAGACCCAGTACTTC. Encoded protein: CASRPDRTTSQETQYF.

The V and J genes are TRBV11-2 and TRBJ2-7; D is undetermined. The CDR3 runs 15 residues. Germline loops: CDR1 SGHAT, CDR2 FQNNGV. The germline V and J ends were trimmed by 0 bases and 2 bases, with 11 bases remaining between them. The CDR3: CASSLDIVAAYEQYF. CDR3 bases: TGTGCCAGCAGCTTAGATATTGTCGCAGCCTACGAGCAGTACTTC. The entire variable domain, with the rest obtained from reference TRBV11-2 and TRBJ2-7, is as follows: EAGVAQSPRYKIIEKRQSVAFWCNPISGHATLYWYQQILGQGPKLLIQFQNNGVVDDSQLPKDRFSAERLKGVDSTLKIQPAKLEDSAVYLCASSLDIVAAYEQYFGPGTRLTVT.